These T cell receptor beta chains were read from a single sample in a study of T cell changes during pregnancy in multiple sclerosis. The protocol was immunoSEQ multiplex PCR, while the TCRdb copy is restricted to in-frame clones and leaves out a portion. The top ten hold 0.35% of the sample, which has under 50,000 clones, around 93% seen once. The source material was CD4+ T cells from peripheral blood mononuclear cells, sampled after pregnancy. These TCRs come from a female donor with multiple sclerosis, enrolled in a pregnancy study. Each CDR3 is given with its conserved first and last residue. The order of the fields is D gene, J gene, V gene, clone size, CDR3 protein, CDR3 DNA. D genes are given only for firm matches. A row's size may be missing; if present it is once, few, many or a size class.

>-|TRBJ2-1|TRBV7-8|once
CASSFHQGGDEQFF
TGTGCCAGCAGCTTCCATCAGGGTGGGGATGAGCAGTTCTTC
>TRBD1|TRBJ2-7|TRBV30|-
CAWRKGTGGSYEQYF
TGTGCCTGGAGAAAAGGGACAGGGGGCTCCTACGAGCAGTACTTC
>-|TRBJ2-2|TRBV7-3|once
CASSSLGTGELFF
TGTGCCAGCAGCTCCCTCGGGACCGGGGAGCTGTTTTTT
>-|TRBJ2-7|TRBV5-5|-
CASSSEIYEQYF
TGTGCCAGCAGCTCCGAGATCTACGAGCAGTACTTC
>TRBD1|TRBJ2-7|TRBV11-2|-
CASSPRTGWNEQYF
TGTGCCAGCAGCCCCCGGACAGGGTGGAACGAGCAGTACTTC
>-|TRBJ1-5|TRBV18|-
CASSPVNGPQHF
TGTGCCAGCTCACCAGTGAACGGGCCCCAGCATTTT
>TRBD1|TRBJ2-2|TRBV14|-
CASRRGTANTGELFF
TGTGCCAGCAGGCGAGGGACAGCGAACACCGGGGAGCTGTTTTTT
>TRBD2|TRBJ2-1|TRBV5-1|-
CASSLASSGGVGYNEQFF
TGCGCCAGCAGCTTGGCGTCTAGCGGGGGGGTCGGTTACAATGAGCAGTTCTTC
>-|TRBJ2-3|TRBV6-5|-
CASRGTPASTDTQYF
TGTGCCAGCCGGGGGACTCCCGCTAGCACAGATACGCAGTATTTT
>-|TRBJ1-4|TRBV11-2|-
CASSRQDRVVKLFF
TGTGCCAGCAGCCGACAGGACCGGGTGGTGAAACTGTTTTTT
>-|TRBJ1-1|TRBV5-1|-
CASIHFTGETFF
TGCGCCAGCATCCATTTCACAGGAGAGACTTTCTTT
>-|TRBJ1-5|TRBV6-1|-
CASTPGGRGNQPQHF
TGTGCCAGCACCCCGGGTGGCAGGGGCAATCAGCCCCAGCATTTT
>TRBD1|TRBJ2-2|TRBV9|once
CASRVGTGNTGELFF
TGTGCCAGCAGAGTCGGGACAGGGAACACCGGGGAGCTGTTTTTT
>-|TRBJ2-1|TRBV21-1|-
CASSPGGDRECWAYNEQFF
TGTGCCAGCAGCCCAGGAGGGGACAGGGAGTGCTGGGCCTACAATGAGCAGTTCTTC
>TRBD1|TRBJ2-1|TRBV18|-
CASSRTTLGQGINEQFF
TGTGCCAGCTCCCGTACCACCCTGGGACAGGGAATCAATGAGCAGTTCTTC
>-|TRBJ1-5|TRBV30|-
CAWSAPGTYQPQHF
TGTGCCTGGAGCGCTCCGGGAACATATCAGCCCCAGCATTTT
>TRBD1|TRBJ2-7|TRBV7-9|-
CASSAGTGAYEQYF
TGTGCCAGCAGCGCCGGGACAGGGGCCTACGAGCAGTACTTC
>TRBD1|TRBJ1-2|TRBV10-3|-
CAISDFGQGADGYTF
TGTGCCATCAGTGACTTTGGACAGGGGGCAGATGGCTACACCTTC
>-|TRBJ2-3|TRBV14|-
CASSPTGGFEDTDTQYF
TGTGCCAGCAGCCCTACTGGGGGGTTCGAGGACACAGATACGCAGTATTTT
>TRBD1|TRBJ1-2|TRBV5-5|-
CASSPGGRNYGYTF
TGTGCCAGCAGCCCAGGGGGCAGGAACTATGGCTACACCTTC